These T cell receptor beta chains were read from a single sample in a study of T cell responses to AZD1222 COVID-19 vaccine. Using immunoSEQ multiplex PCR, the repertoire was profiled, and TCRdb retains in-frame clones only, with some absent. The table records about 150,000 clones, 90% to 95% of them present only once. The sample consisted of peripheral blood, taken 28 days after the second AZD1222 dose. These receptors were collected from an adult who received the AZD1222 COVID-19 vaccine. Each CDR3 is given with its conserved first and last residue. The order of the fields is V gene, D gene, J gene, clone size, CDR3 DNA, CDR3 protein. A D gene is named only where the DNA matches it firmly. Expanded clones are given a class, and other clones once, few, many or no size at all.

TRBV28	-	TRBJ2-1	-	TGTGCCAGCAGTTTTTACGGGTACAATGAGCAGTTCTTC	CASSFYGYNEQFF
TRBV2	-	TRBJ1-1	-	TGTGCCAGCAGAGTTTCCTATGTGGGCGCTGAAGCTTTCTTT	CASRVSYVGAEAFF
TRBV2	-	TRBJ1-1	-	TGTGCCAGCAGTGTCGGTGGTCTCACTGAAGCTTTCTTT	CASSVGGLTEAFF
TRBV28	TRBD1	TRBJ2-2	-	TGTGCCAGCAGCCAGGGGGCGAACACCGGGGAGCTGTTTTTT	CASSQGANTGELFF
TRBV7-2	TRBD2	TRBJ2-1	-	TGTGCCAGCAGCTTATTAAGCGGGACCCTTGGAAATGAGCAGTTCTTC	CASSLLSGTLGNEQFF
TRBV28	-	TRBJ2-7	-	TGTGCCAGCTCCCTGGGGGCCTACGAGCAGTACTTC	CASSLGAYEQYF
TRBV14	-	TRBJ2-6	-	TGTGCCAGCAGCCAAGACAACCTACGCTCTGGGGCCAACGTCCTGACTTTC	CASSQDNLRSGANVLTF
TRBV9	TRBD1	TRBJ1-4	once	TGTGCCAGCAGCGCTGTCGGGACAGGGGGCGGGAAACTGTTTTTT	CASSAVGTGGGKLFF
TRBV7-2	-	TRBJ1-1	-	TGTGCCAGCAGGTCTGGGGCGAACACTGAAGCTTTCTTT	CASRSGANTEAFF
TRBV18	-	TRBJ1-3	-	TGTGCCAGCTCACCACAAAGGGCGCTATCTGGAAACACCATATATTTT	CASSPQRALSGNTIYF
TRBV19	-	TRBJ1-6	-	TGTGCCAGTACCTCTGGACCCGGGACGATGAGGGATTCACCCCTCCACTTT	CASTSGPGTMRDSPLHF
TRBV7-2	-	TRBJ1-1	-	TGTGCCAGCAGCTTAGACAACTTAGGGACTGAAGCTTTCTTT	CASSLDNLGTEAFF
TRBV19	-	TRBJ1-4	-	TGTGCCACCCAGGCTCCAGGGCCCGGTGAAAAACTGTTTTTT	CATQAPGPGEKLFF
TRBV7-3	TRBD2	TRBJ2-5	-	TGTGCCAGCAGCAAGCGGGAGGGGGAGACCCAGTACTTC	CASSKREGETQYF
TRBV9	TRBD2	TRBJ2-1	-	TGTGCCAGCAGCCCCTGGGAGCGGGGGTCCTACAATGAGCAGTTCTTC	CASSPWERGSYNEQFF
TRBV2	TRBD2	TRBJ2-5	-	TGTGCCAGCAGGAACGGACTAGCGGGGGGAATGGGCCAAGAGACCCAGTACTTC	CASRNGLAGGMGQETQYF
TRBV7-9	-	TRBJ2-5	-	TGTGCCAGCAGCTTTTACAGGAGTGAGACCCAGTACTTC	CASSFYRSETQYF
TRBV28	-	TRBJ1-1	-	TGTGCCAGCAGTTCAGCGAACACTGAAGCTTTCTTT	CASSSANTEAFF
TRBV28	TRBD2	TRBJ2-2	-	TGTGCCAGCAGGGTAGCGGGAGGGGGGACCGGGGAGCTGTTTTTT	CASRVAGGGTGELFF
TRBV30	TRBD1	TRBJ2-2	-	TGTGCCTGGAGTCCCGGCGGGACAGGGCAAGCCGGGGAGCTGTTTTTT	CAWSPGGTGQAGELFF
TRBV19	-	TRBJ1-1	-	TGTGCCACCCGGGACTTCAACACTGAAGCTTTCTTT	CATRDFNTEAFF
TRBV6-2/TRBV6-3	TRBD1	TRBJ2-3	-	TGTGCCAGCAGTTTACCGGGACAGGGTATAGATACGCAGTATTTT	CASSLPGQGIDTQYF
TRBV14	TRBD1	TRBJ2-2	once	TGTGCCAGCAGCCAAGATCGAATTGGGACAGGGTATTTTGTAGAAGCCGGGGAGCTGTTTTTT	CASSQDRIGTGYFVEAGELFF
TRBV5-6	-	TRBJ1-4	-	TGTGCCAGCAGCTTATTGGGGCGTAGACAAGGTGAAAAACTGTTTTTT	CASSLLGRRQGEKLFF
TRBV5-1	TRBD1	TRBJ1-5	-	TGCGCCAGCAGCTTGGGACAGGGCTCCAATCAGCCCCAGCATTTT	CASSLGQGSNQPQHF
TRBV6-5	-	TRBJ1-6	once	TGTGCCAGCAGTTCGGCAGGAGCTGATTCACCCCTCCACTTT	CASSSAGADSPLHF
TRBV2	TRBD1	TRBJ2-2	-	TGTGCCAGCAGTAGGACAGGGGGGTTTGACGGGGAGCTGTTTTTT	CASSRTGGFDGELFF
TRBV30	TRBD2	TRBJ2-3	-	TGTGCCTGGGCCAACTCGGGGGTAGCGGGAATGGAAGATACGCAGTATTTT	CAWANSGVAGMEDTQYF
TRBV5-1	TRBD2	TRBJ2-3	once	TGCGCCACCACTGTTGCGGGAGGGCCTACAGATACGCAGTATTTT	CATTVAGGPTDTQYF
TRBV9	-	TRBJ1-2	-	TGTGCCAGCAGCGCCCTATACGGGGGCTATGGCTACACCTTC	CASSALYGGYGYTF
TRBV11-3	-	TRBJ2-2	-	TGTGCCAGCAGCTCAGAAACCGGGGAGCTGTTTTTT	CASSSETGELFF
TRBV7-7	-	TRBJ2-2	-	TGTGCTAGCAGCCAAGTCGGGGGGGAGCTGTTTTTT	CASSQVGGELFF
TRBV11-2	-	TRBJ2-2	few	TGTGCCAGCAGTGGGGACACCGGGGAGCTGTTTTTT	CASSGDTGELFF
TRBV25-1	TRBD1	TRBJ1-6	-	TGTGCCAGCACCCCGGGACAGGGGGTTGTGGAGGGACACTCACCCCTCCACTTT	CASTPGQGVVEGHSPLHF
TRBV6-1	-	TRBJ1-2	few	TGTGCCAGCAGTGATGGGACCTTGAGAGGCTACACCTTC	CASSDGTLRGYTF
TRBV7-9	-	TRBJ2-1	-	TGTGCCAGCAGCCCCCCCCGGGGCAGTGGCGACAATGAGCAGTTCTTC	CASSPPRGSGDNEQFF
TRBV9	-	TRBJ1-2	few	TGTGCCAGCAGCGTATTGAGAGGGATGGATGGCTACACCTTC	CASSVLRGMDGYTF
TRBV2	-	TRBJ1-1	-	TGTGCCAGCAGTGTGGCAGGGGCCACTGAAGCTTTCTTT	CASSVAGATEAFF
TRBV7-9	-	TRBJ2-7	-	TGTGCCAGCAGCCGCGGCAACGAGCAGTACTTC	CASSRGNEQYF
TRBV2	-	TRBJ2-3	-	TGTGCCAGCAGCGAGAGGGCCCTTAGCACAGATACGCAGTATTTT	CASSERALSTDTQYF
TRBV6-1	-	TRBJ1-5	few	TGTGCCAGCAGTGAAGTTTTTTCCCGGCCCCAGCATTTT	CASSEVFSRPQHF
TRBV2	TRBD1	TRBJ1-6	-	TGTGCCAGCACCCCAAGGGACAGGGTTTCACCCCTCCACTTT	CASTPRDRVSPLHF
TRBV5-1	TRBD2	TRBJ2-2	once	TGCGCCAGCAGCTTGGATGGGCTAGCGGGGGGCCGCGCCGCGAACACCGGGGAGCTGTTTTTT	CASSLDGLAGGRAANTGELFF
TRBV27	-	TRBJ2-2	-	TGTGCCAGCAGGACTAGAGCCACCGGGGAGCTGTTTTTT	CASRTRATGELFF
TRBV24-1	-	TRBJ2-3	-	TGTGCCACCAGTGTGGGCGGAGAAACTAGAGGTGCAGATACGCAGTATTTT	CATSVGGETRGADTQYF
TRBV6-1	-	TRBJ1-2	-	TGTGCCAGCAGTGAAGCGAACCGGCCCTATGGCTACACCTTC	CASSEANRPYGYTF
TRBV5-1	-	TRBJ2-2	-	TGCGCCAGCAAGACTAGGTACACCGGGGAGCTGTTTTTT	CASKTRYTGELFF
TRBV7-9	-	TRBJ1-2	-	TGTGCCAGCAGCTTTTCTAAGGAAGGCTACACCTTC	CASSFSKEGYTF
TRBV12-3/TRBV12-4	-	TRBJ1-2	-	TGTGCCAGCAGTTTAGGGTCGTACGGGTCCTACACCTTC	CASSLGSYGSYTF
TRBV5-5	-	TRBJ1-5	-	TGTGCCAGCAGCTTGGGGGGGACTAGCAATCAGCCCCAGCATTTT	CASSLGGTSNQPQHF
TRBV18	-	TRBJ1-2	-	TGTGCCAGCTCCGTCCCTTCGGCGTCGTACGGCTACACCTTC	CASSVPSASYGYTF
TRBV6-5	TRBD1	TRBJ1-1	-	TGTGCCACGCAGGGGGCGCGGACTGAAGCTTTCTTT	CATQGARTEAFF
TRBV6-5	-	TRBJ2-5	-	TGTGCCAGCAGTTACGCCGGGGCGGCGGAGACCCAGTACTTC	CASSYAGAAETQYF
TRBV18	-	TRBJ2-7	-	TGTGCCAGCTCACAAGGACGGTCCTACGAGCAGTACTTC	CASSQGRSYEQYF
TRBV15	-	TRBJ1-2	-	TGTGCCACCAGCAGGGGGGCCTCCTATGGCTACACCTTC	CATSRGASYGYTF
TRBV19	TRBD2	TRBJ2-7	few	TGTGCCAGTAGTATAGTGGCGGGAGACTACGAGCAGTACTTC	CASSIVAGDYEQYF
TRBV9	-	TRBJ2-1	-	TGTGCCAGCAGCGTAAAAGTACCGGACAATGAGCAGTTCTTC	CASSVKVPDNEQFF